Reported below is one T cell receptor (beta chain). These data come from a study of pediatric ulcerative colitis. Assay: immunoSEQ multiplex PCR; the TCRdb copy retains only in-frame clones and omits some. The table has about 64,000 clones, 80% to 90% seen once. V lost 2 bases to trimming and J lost 0 bases; unmatched junction nucleotides: 2. This CDR3 is 15 amino acids long. The germline V gene encodes CDR1 MNHEY and CDR2 SMNVEV (reference sequence). Specimen: blood. This clonotype was obtained from a boy younger than 18 with severe ulcerative colitis. This chain links TRBV27 with TRBJ2-3; 7 bases match TRBD1. The DNA for the CDR3 is TGTGCCAGCAGTTTAGACAGGGAGAGCACAGATACGCAGTATTTT. This gives the protein CASSLDRESTDTQYF.